The 22 T cell receptor beta chains in this list originate from one sample, sequenced in a study of blood T cell repertoires in COVID-19. The table came from immunoSEQ multiplex PCR; TCRdb's copy has only in-frame clones and leaves some out. The repertoire consists of approximately 65,000 clones, with 85% to 95% occurring once and the leading ten covering about 3%. Material for sequencing was peripheral blood. These receptor sequences come from an older man with active COVID-19.

This chain connects TRBV19 to TRBJ2-5, with D perhaps matching TRBD1 (6 bases). Germline values: CDR1 LNHDA, CDR2 SQIVND (reference sequence). The length of the CDR3 is 13 residues. The V end lost 4 bases, the J end lost 4 bases, and 10 bases lay between the germline ends. The CDR3 DNA follows: TGTGCCAGTAGTAACAGGGTTCGAGAGACCCAGTACTTC. This gives the protein CASSNRVRETQYF. The whole variable domain, remainder taken from reference TRBV19 and TRBJ2-5, is DGGITQSPKYLFRKEGQNVTLSCEQNLNHDAMYWYRQDPGQGLRLIYYSQIVNDFQKGDIAEGYSVSREKKESFPLTVTSAQKNPTAFYLCASSNRVRETQYFGPGTRLLVL.

This chain connects TRBV9 to TRBJ2-3; 8 bases line up with TRBD2. Germline V lookup: CDR1 SGDLS, CDR2 YYNGEE. This CDR3 is built from 16 residues. V was clipped by 2 bases and J by 2 bases; unmatched bases: 7. The CDR3: CASSVPRGAYTDTQYF. The CDR3 DNA reads as TGTGCCAGCAGCGTCCCGCGGGGGGCCTACACAGATACGCAGTATTTT.

The sample holds a few counts of this clone. The rearrangement joins TRBV7-8 to TRBJ2-1, with 8 bases matching TRBD2. V trimming: 5 bases; J trimming: 8 bases; junction bases outside the gene matches: 11. Germline CDR1 SGHVS, CDR2 FQNEAQ. The CDR3 loop spans 15 amino acids. This chain's CDR3 is CASSGLAGGRHEQFF. For the CDR3, the DNA is TGTGCCAGCAGCGGCCTGGCGGGGGGCAGGCATGAGCAGTTCTTC.

The gene calls are TRBV7-9 and TRBJ1-5, with D possibly matching TRBD1 (6 bases). V lost 4 bases and J lost 0, with 7 bases in between. The CDR3 loop spans 14 amino acids. Germline lookup yields CDR1 SEHNR and CDR2 FQNEAQ (reference sequence). As DNA, the CDR3 is TGTGCCAGCAGCTCAGGGGTTAGCAATCAGCCCCAGCATTTT. Translation: CASSSGVSNQPQHF.

This chain uses TRBV4-2 with TRBJ2-1; 11 nucleotides align to TRBD1. V dropped 4 bases and J dropped 4; count of bases not matched to a gene: 6. Germline V gene lookup returns CDR1 LGHNA and CDR2 YNFKEQ. The CDR3 is 16 residues long. CDR3 coding DNA: TGTGCCAGCAGCCCGTCCGGGACAGGGGGGTACAATGAGCAGTTCTTC. Encoded protein: CASSPSGTGGYNEQFF.

The chain carries TRBV2 and TRBJ2-7, with no clear D. Germline-derived CDR1 and CDR2 are SNHLY and FYNNEI. Between the trimmed V and J ends, which lost 8 bases and 3 bases, there was a span of 8 bases. The CDR3 length is 11 residues. The CDR3 is CASALYYEQYF. CDR3 nucleotides: TGTGCCAGCGCACTATACTACGAGCAGTACTTC.

This sequence joins TRBV10-3 and TRBJ1-2; 9 bases line up with TRBD1. The CDR3 contains 15 residues. Germline lookup yields CDR1 ENHRY and CDR2 SYGVKD. Trimming took 1 base from V and 10 from J; bases not matched to a gene: 10. CDR3 bases: TGTGCCATCAGTGAGTTGGGACAGGGTTCAAACGACTACACCTTC. It translates to CAISELGQGSNDYTF.

J is TRBJ2-2 and V is TRBV20-1; D not resolved. This CDR3 spans 10 amino acids. From germline, CDR1 is DFQATT and CDR2 SNEGSKA (reference sequence). V lost 7 bases and J 4 bases, leaving 4 bases between the germline ends. CDR3 amino acids: CSGGTGELFF. CDR3 in DNA: TGCAGTGGAGGCACCGGGGAGCTGTTTTTT.

V and J are TRBV29-1 and TRBJ1-1; 8 nucleotides agree with TRBD1. V shed 7 bases, J shed 1 base, and the junction held 8 bases outside the gene matches. The CDR3 extends over 14 amino acids. Per the germline V gene, CDR1 is SQVTM and CDR2 is ANQGSEA. CDR3 sequence: CSGWDRMKNTEAFF. CDR3 bases: TGCAGCGGCTGGGACAGGATGAAGAACACTGAAGCTTTCTTT. Using reference TRBV29-1 and TRBJ1-1 for the parts outside the CDR3, the full variable domain is SAVISQKPSRDICQRGTSLTIQCQVDSQVTMMFWYRQQPGQSLTLIATANQGSEATYESGFVIDKFPISRPNLTFSTLTVSNMSPEDSSIYLCSGWDRMKNTEAFFGQGTRLTVV.

The V and J genes are TRBV11-2 and TRBJ2-7, with 7 bases lining up with TRBD2. Germline lookup yields CDR1 SGHAT and CDR2 FQNNGV. The CDR3 is 14 amino acids. Germline trimming cut 5 bases from V and 7 bases from J; bases unmatched to any gene: 11. For the CDR3, the DNA is TGTGCCAGCAGCCCGGGGGGAAAGATATATGAGCAGTACTTC. The encoded protein is CASSPGGKIYEQYF.

This chain uses TRBV5-1 with TRBJ1-2; no definite D call. The V and J ends lost 0 bases and 5 bases respectively, with 11 bases between them. The germline gives CDR1 SGHRS, CDR2 YFSETQ. The CDR3 consists of 14 residues. DNA of the CDR3: TGCGCCAGCAGCTTGGATCGGGGTTTGTATGGCTACACCTTC. Protein sequence: CASSLDRGLYGYTF.

This clone has just one count. This chain connects TRBV5-1 to TRBJ2-3; unclear D gene. The ends were cut back, 4 bases at V and 3 bases at J, with 18 bases in the middle. Germline V gene lookup returns CDR1 SGHRS and CDR2 YFSETQ. CDR3 size: 16 residues. In DNA, the CDR3 is TGCGCCAGCAGCCGTACGTACAGTCCTGCTACAGATACGCAGTATTTT. It codes for CASSRTYSPATDTQYF.

Only one count was recorded for this clone. The chain is built from TRBV5-6 and TRBJ2-7, with a tentative D call TRBD2 (5 bases). This CDR3 spans 12 amino acids. From germline, CDR1 is SGHDT and CDR2 YYEEEE. Between the trimmed V and J ends, which lost 2 bases and 5 bases, there was a span of 8 bases. This CDR3 is CASSFGVHEQYF. The CDR3 nucleotides read TGTGCCAGCAGCTTCGGGGTCCACGAGCAGTACTTC.

CDR3 bases: TGTGCCAGTAGTATACAGGGGCTGGATGAGCAGTTCTTC. The encoded protein is CASSIQGLDEQFF. The chain has TRBV19 and TRBJ2-1; weak D call: TRBD1 (6 bases). Trimming removed 2 bases at V and 8 bases at J, with 10 bases between. The germline V gene encodes CDR1 LNHDA and CDR2 SQIVND (reference sequence). This CDR3 is 13 amino acids long.

The rearrangement uses TRBV29-1 and TRBJ2-2; tentative D call: TRBD2 (6 bases). The CDR3 consists of 13 residues. V shed 7 bases and J shed 4 bases, with 13 bases lying between them. CDR1 and CDR2 from the germline V gene are SQVTM and ANQGSEA. The CDR3: CSAPQEGTGELFF. CDR3 coding DNA: TGCAGCGCCCCACAGGAGGGCACCGGGGAGCTGTTTTTT.

V usage is TRBV19 and J usage is TRBJ1-5; a possible D gene is TRBD1 (6 bases). Germline loops: CDR1 LNHDA, CDR2 SQIVND (reference sequence). This CDR3 spans 14 amino acids. V lost 3 bases and J lost 6, with 12 bases in between. This CDR3 reads CASSISGAGQPQHF. The CDR3 DNA reads as TGTGCCAGTAGTATTTCAGGGGCCGGTCAGCCCCAGCATTTT.

The rearrangement uses TRBV13 and TRBJ1-2, with 9 bases that match TRBD1. The CDR3 is 14 residues long. Per germline, CDR1 PRHDT and CDR2 FYEKMQ (reference sequence). The V and J ends lost 4 bases and 8 bases, in that order; junction bases with no gene match: 8. The CDR3 sequence: CASSSGTGWDGYTF. The CDR3 nucleotides are TGTGCCAGCAGCTCCGGGACAGGGTGGGACGGCTACACCTTC.

The V call is TRBV6-6, the J call TRBJ2-3; D is undetermined. Trimming stripped 5 bases from V and 4 bases from J, with 10 bases between. Germline assignment: CDR1 MNHNY and CDR2 SVGAGI (reference sequence). The CDR3 length is 13 residues. The CDR3 bases are TGTGCCAGCAGTACTCCCGAGGCAGATACGCAGTATTTT. It is translated as CASSTPEADTQYF.

The chain carries TRBV11-2 and TRBJ2-3; D is possibly TRBD2 (7 bases). V lost 0 bases and J lost 0, with 10 bases in between. Germline V gene data show CDR1 as SGHAT and CDR2 as FQNNGV. The CDR3 has 16 amino acids. CDR3 sequence (DNA): TGTGCCAGCAGCTTAGAAGGGGGGGCTAGCACAGATACGCAGTATTTT. This gives the protein CASSLEGGASTDTQYF.

The chain recombines TRBV2 with TRBJ2-7, with TRBD2 matching 10 bases. Germline CDR1 reads SNHLY; CDR2 reads FYNNEI. Trimming took 5 bases from V and 2 from J; bases not matched to a gene: 3. The CDR3 loop spans 14 amino acids. The CDR3 loop is CASSLAGGPYEQYV. DNA for the CDR3: TGTGCCAGCAGTTTAGCGGGGGGACCCTACGAGCAGTACGTC.

CDR3 bases: TGTGCCAGCAGCCTAGGGACAGCAAACTATGGCTACACCTTC. Translation gives CASSLGTANYGYTF. The chain carries TRBV3-1 (or the pseudogene TRBV3-2) and TRBJ1-2; 7 nucleotides agree with TRBD1. CDR3 length equals 14 residues. J lost 2 bases, V lost 4 bases, and 4 bases had no gene match. Germline V gene data show CDR1 as LGHDT and CDR2 as YNNKEL (reference sequence).

The rearrangement uses TRBV7-2 and TRBJ2-2; 7 bases line up with TRBD1. There are 15 residues in the CDR3. V lost 6 bases, J lost 3 bases, and 7 bases stayed unmatched. Germline loops: CDR1 SGHTA, CDR2 FQGNSA. CDR3 sequence (DNA): TGTGCCAGCAGGCGAACAGGGGTTGACACCGGGGAGCTGTTTTTT. Protein product: CASRRTGVDTGELFF.